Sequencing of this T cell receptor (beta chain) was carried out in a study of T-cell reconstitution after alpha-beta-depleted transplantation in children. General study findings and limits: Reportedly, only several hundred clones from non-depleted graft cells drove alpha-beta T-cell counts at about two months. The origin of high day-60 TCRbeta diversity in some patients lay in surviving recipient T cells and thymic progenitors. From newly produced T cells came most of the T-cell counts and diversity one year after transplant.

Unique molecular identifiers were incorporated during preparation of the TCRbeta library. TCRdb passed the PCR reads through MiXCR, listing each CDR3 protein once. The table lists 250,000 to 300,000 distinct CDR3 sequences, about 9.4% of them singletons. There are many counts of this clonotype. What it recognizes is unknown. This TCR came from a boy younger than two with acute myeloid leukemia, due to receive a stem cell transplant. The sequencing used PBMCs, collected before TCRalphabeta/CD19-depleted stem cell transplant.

The CDR3 bases are TGTGCCAGCAGTGAAGCAGGGGAGACCCAGTACTTC. It encodes CASSEAGETQYF. The chain links TRBV25-1 to TRBJ2-5; D possibly corresponds to TRBD1 (5 bases). The CDR3 loop spans 12 amino acids. The germline V gene has CDR1 MGHDK and CDR2 SYGVNS. The ends were cut back, 2 bases at V and 5 bases at J, with 6 bases in the middle. The full variable domain, in which reference TRBV25-1 and TRBJ2-5 provide the parts outside the CDR3, is EADIYQTPRYLVIGTGKKITLECSQTMGHDKMYWYQQDPGMELHLIHYSYGVNSTEKGDLSSESTVSRIRTEHFPLTLESARPSHTSQYLCASSEAGETQYFGPGTRLLVL.